The 10 T cell receptor beta chains reported below all come from one sample, sequenced in a study of OX40 agonist ivuxolimab in advanced cancers. The method was immunoSEQ multiplex PCR; TCRdb's version includes in-frame clones alone and lacks a portion of them. This sample carries about 70,000 clones, around 88% of them seen once, and the ten largest clones take 2% to 2.5%. Material: CD4+ or CD8+ T cells sorted from blood, obtained in a trial of the OX40 agonist ivuxolimab. These receptors were collected from an adult with an advanced solid tumor such as melanoma, head and neck, liver or kidney cancer.

V is TRBV6-1 and J is TRBJ1-2; maybe TRBD1 (6 bases). The V end lost 6 bases, the J end lost 6 bases, and 17 bases lay between the germline ends. This CDR3 region has 14 residues. Looked up from germline, CDR1 is MNHNS and CDR2 is SASEGT. CDR3 bases: TGTGCCAGCAGCCTAGACAGGCCCCTAGATGGCTACACCTTC. It specifies CASSLDRPLDGYTF.

The V call is TRBV15, the J call TRBJ2-2; TRBD2 matches 8 bases. Germline-derived CDR1 and CDR2 are LNHNV and YYDKDF (reference sequence). V lost 9 bases and J lost 7; bases outside the gene matches: 7. This CDR3 has 13 residues. CDR3: CATRREGLGELFF. CDR3 sequence (DNA): TGTGCCACGAGACGGGAGGGCCTCGGGGAGCTGTTTTTT.

DNA for the CDR3: TGTGCCTGGAGTGGAGGGGTGGCTGGGGCCAACGTCCTGACTTTC. Protein: CAWSGGVAGANVLTF. V and J are TRBV30 and TRBJ2-6, with D possibly called TRBD1 or TRBD2 (5 bases each). The CDR3 is 15 residues long. Looked up from germline, CDR1 is GTSNPN and CDR2 is SVGIG (reference sequence). V lost 1 base to trimming and J lost 2 bases, with 9 bases between them.

The chain links TRBV10-1 to TRBJ2-7, with a weak D call TRBD1 (6 bases). This CDR3 is built from 13 residues. Germline V gene lookup returns CDR1 WNHNN and CDR2 SYGVQD (reference sequence). With 3 bases removed from V and 0 bases from J, the gap between germline ends came to 6 bases. CDR3 DNA: TGCGCCAGCAGTGAAGGGGGCTCCTACGAGCAGTACTTC. Translating it yields CASSEGGSYEQYF.

The rearrangement links TRBV19 to TRBJ2-7; 8 bases map to TRBD2. Germline V gene data show CDR1 as LNHDA and CDR2 as SQIVND (reference sequence). The trim removed 1 base at V and 5 bases at J, leaving 7 bases unmatched. The CDR3 spans 15 residues. This CDR3 reads CASSIGSGSTHEQYF. In DNA form, the CDR3 reads TGTGCCAGTAGTATAGGGAGCGGGAGTACCCACGAGCAGTACTTC.

This clone was found a few times. The chain carries TRBV28 and TRBJ1-2, with 11 bases that match TRBD1. Germline V gene lookup returns CDR1 MDHEN and CDR2 SYDVKM. Trimming at V came to 5 bases and at J to 6 bases, leaving 8 bases not matched to a gene. The CDR3 totals 15 residues. The CDR3 region is CASSRTGGAGNGYTF. The CDR3 DNA is TGTGCCAGCAGTAGGACAGGGGGCGCTGGAAATGGCTACACCTTC.

In DNA, the CDR3 is TGTGCCAGTAGTATAGGGGGCGGGTACAATGAGCAGTTCTTC. Protein: CASSIGGGYNEQFF. The chain joins TRBV19 to TRBJ2-1; D is tentatively TRBD1 or TRBD2 (5 bases each). The CDR3 sequence is 14 residues long. V lost 1 base to trimming and J lost 4 bases, with 8 bases between them. Germline CDR1 LNHDA, CDR2 SQIVND (reference sequence).

This chain links TRBV7-9 with TRBJ2-6; the match to TRBD1 covers 7 bases. V shed 6 bases, J shed 4 bases, and the junction held 6 bases outside the gene matches. Germline V gene lookup returns CDR1 SEHNR and CDR2 FQNEAQ (reference sequence). CDR3 length: 15 residues. CDR3 sequence (DNA): TGTGCCAGCAGACCGACAGGGAACGGGGCCAACGTCCTGACTTTC. Translation: CASRPTGNGANVLTF. The full variable domain, in which reference TRBV7-9 and TRBJ2-6 provide the parts outside the CDR3, is DTGVSQNPRHKITKRGQNVTFRCDPISEHNRLYWYRQTLGQGPEFLTYFQNEAQLEKSRLLSDRFSAERPKGSFSTLEIQRTEQGDSAMYLCASRPTGNGANVLTFGAGSRLTVL.

The chain couples TRBV19 to TRBJ1-1, with D perhaps TRBD1 (5 bases). The CDR3 is 14 amino acids. CDR1 and CDR2 (germline): LNHDA, SQIVND (reference sequence). V lost 7 bases and J lost 1, with 13 bases in between. For the CDR3, the DNA is TGTGCCAGTACCCTAGGGGCGGCGAACACTGAAGCTTTCTTT. This sequence encodes CASTLGAANTEAFF.

This clone is a singleton in its sample. The V and J genes are TRBV10-1 and TRBJ1-5; no clear D gene. In germline, CDR1 is WNHNN, CDR2 SYGVQD (reference sequence). V was cut by 0 bases and J by 7 bases, with 13 bases left in between. The CDR3 totals 15 residues. Written as DNA, the CDR3 is TGCGCCAGCAGTGAGTCTGGGCAGGTTGGACAGCCCCAGCATTTT. Its translation is CASSESGQVGQPQHF.